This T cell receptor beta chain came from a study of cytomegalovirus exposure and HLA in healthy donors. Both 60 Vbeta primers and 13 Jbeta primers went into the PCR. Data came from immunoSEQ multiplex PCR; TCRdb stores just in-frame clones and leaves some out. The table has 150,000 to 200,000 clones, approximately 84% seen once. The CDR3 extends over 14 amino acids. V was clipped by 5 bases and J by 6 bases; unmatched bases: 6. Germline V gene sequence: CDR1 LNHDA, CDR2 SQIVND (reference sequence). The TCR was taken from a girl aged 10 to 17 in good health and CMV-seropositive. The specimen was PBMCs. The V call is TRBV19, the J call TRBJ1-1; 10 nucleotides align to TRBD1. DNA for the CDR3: TGTGCCAGTAGTCTCAGGGACAGGGGTGCTGAAGCTTTCTTT. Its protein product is CASSLRDRGAEAFF.